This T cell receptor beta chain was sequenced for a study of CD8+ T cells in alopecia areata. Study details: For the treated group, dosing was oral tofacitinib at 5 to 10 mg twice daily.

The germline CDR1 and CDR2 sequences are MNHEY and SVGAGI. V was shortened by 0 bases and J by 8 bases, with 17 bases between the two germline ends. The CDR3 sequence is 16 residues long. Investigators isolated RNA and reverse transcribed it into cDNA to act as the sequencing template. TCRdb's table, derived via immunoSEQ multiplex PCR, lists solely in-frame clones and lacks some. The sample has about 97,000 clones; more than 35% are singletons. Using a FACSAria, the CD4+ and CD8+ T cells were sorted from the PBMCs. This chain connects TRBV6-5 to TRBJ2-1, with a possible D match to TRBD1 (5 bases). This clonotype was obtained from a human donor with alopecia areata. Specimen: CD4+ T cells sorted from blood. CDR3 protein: CASSYSGHPGLDEQFF. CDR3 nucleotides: TGTGCCAGCAGTTACTCCGGACACCCCGGGTTGGATGAGCAGTTCTTC.